Listed below are T cell receptor beta chains from one sample, sequenced in a study of blood T cell repertoires in COVID-19. Assay: immunoSEQ multiplex PCR; the TCRdb copy retains only in-frame clones and omits some. This table has 110,000 to 150,000 clones, 88% appearing once. Sequenced input: peripheral blood. The receptors were gathered from a woman aged 45 to 65 with acute or convalescent COVID-19. CDR3s include the opening cysteine and the closing phenylalanine or tryptophan. The order of the fields is clone size, V gene, D gene, J gene, CDR3 protein, CDR3 DNA. The D gene is left open where the match is weak. The listing skips clone size in some rows; elsewhere it reads once, few, many or a size class.

clone_size: -
v_call: TRBV7-9
d_call: -
j_call: TRBJ2-5
cdr3_aa: CASRRTEETQYF
cdr3_nt: TGTGCCAGCCGCAGGACAGAAGAGACCCAGTACTTC

clone_size: -
v_call: TRBV5-1
d_call: TRBD1
j_call: TRBJ2-1
cdr3_aa: CASSLGTGRIQGGPYNEQFF
cdr3_nt: TGCGCCAGCAGCCTCGGGACAGGGCGTATTCAGGGAGGGCCGTACAATGAGCAGTTCTTC

clone_size: -
v_call: TRBV6-5
d_call: TRBD2
j_call: TRBJ2-5
cdr3_aa: CASRRLARETQYF
cdr3_nt: TGTGCCAGCAGACGACTAGCGAGAGAGACCCAGTACTTC

clone_size: -
v_call: TRBV20-1
d_call: -
j_call: TRBJ2-3
cdr3_aa: CSANRGDTQYF
cdr3_nt: TGCAGTGCGAACCGGGGAGATACGCAGTATTTT

clone_size: -
v_call: TRBV6-2/TRBV6-3
d_call: -
j_call: TRBJ2-1
cdr3_aa: CASSYPSSQEQFF
cdr3_nt: TGTGCCAGCAGTTACCCCAGTTCTCAGGAGCAGTTCTTC

clone_size: -
v_call: TRBV9
d_call: -
j_call: TRBJ2-3
cdr3_aa: CASSVGASSTDTQYF
cdr3_nt: TGTGCCAGCAGCGTAGGGGCCTCCAGCACAGATACGCAGTATTTT

clone_size: -
v_call: TRBV19
d_call: -
j_call: TRBJ2-3
cdr3_aa: CASSTQGTDTQYF
cdr3_nt: TGTGCCAGTAGTACTCAGGGAACAGATACGCAGTATTTT

clone_size: -
v_call: TRBV7-3
d_call: TRBD1
j_call: TRBJ1-6
cdr3_aa: CASSSKVPGQGNSPLHF
cdr3_nt: TGTGCCAGCAGCTCCAAAGTCCCGGGACAGGGAAATTCACCCCTCCACTTT

clone_size: -
v_call: TRBV19
d_call: TRBD2
j_call: TRBJ2-7
cdr3_aa: CASKGRELQNEQYF
cdr3_nt: TGTGCCAGTAAGGGGCGGGAGCTACAGAACGAGCAGTACTTC

clone_size: -
v_call: TRBV29-1
d_call: -
j_call: TRBJ2-7
cdr3_aa: CSVEDSITYEQYF
cdr3_nt: TGCAGCGTTGAGGACAGTATCACCTACGAGCAGTACTTC

clone_size: -
v_call: TRBV5-1
d_call: -
j_call: TRBJ1-6
cdr3_aa: CASSLQLGPQGRGSPLHF
cdr3_nt: TGCGCCAGCAGCCTCCAGCTTGGCCCACAGGGTAGAGGATCACCCCTCCACTTT

clone_size: -
v_call: TRBV29-1
d_call: -
j_call: TRBJ1-2
cdr3_aa: CSVEAGPLGGYTF
cdr3_nt: TGCAGCGTTGAGGCAGGGCCCTTGGGTGGCTACACCTTC

clone_size: -
v_call: TRBV6-5
d_call: TRBD2
j_call: TRBJ2-7
cdr3_aa: CASVSGTSDSYEQYF
cdr3_nt: TGTGCCAGTGTTTCCGGGACTAGCGATTCCTACGAGCAGTACTTC

clone_size: -
v_call: TRBV6-6
d_call: TRBD2
j_call: TRBJ2-5
cdr3_aa: CASRRGLAAPLETQYF
cdr3_nt: TGTGCCAGCAGGCGCGGACTAGCGGCCCCCCTGGAGACCCAGTACTTC

clone_size: -
v_call: TRBV2
d_call: -
j_call: TRBJ1-1
cdr3_aa: CASSITRRNTEAFF
cdr3_nt: TGTGCCAGCAGTATTACTAGAAGGAACACTGAAGCTTTCTTT

clone_size: once
v_call: TRBV7-9
d_call: -
j_call: TRBJ2-3
cdr3_aa: CASSPSIGDTQYF
cdr3_nt: TGTGCCAGCAGCCCATCTATCGGAGATACGCAGTATTTT

clone_size: -
v_call: TRBV5-6
d_call: -
j_call: TRBJ2-1
cdr3_aa: CASSLEAGPYEQFF
cdr3_nt: TGTGCCAGCAGCTTGGAGGCAGGGCCCTATGAGCAGTTCTTC

clone_size: few
v_call: TRBV29-1
d_call: TRBD1
j_call: TRBJ1-6
cdr3_aa: CSARTGLDNSPLHF
cdr3_nt: TGCAGCGCAAGGACAGGGCTTGATAATTCACCCCTCCACTTT

clone_size: -
v_call: TRBV24-1
d_call: TRBD1
j_call: TRBJ2-3
cdr3_aa: CATSDWGDRGLLDTQYF
cdr3_nt: TGTGCCACCAGTGATTGGGGGGACAGGGGACTTTTGGATACGCAGTATTTT

clone_size: -
v_call: TRBV5-1
d_call: TRBD1
j_call: TRBJ2-7
cdr3_aa: CASSDDRADYQQYF
cdr3_nt: TGCGCCAGCAGCGACGACAGGGCCGACTACCAGCAGTACTTC

clone_size: once
v_call: TRBV7-6
d_call: -
j_call: TRBJ2-2
cdr3_aa: CVLDRPTGELFF
cdr3_nt: TGTGTGCTGGACAGACCTACCGGGGAGCTGTTTTTT

clone_size: -
v_call: TRBV5-4
d_call: TRBD1
j_call: TRBJ1-6
cdr3_aa: CASSLPGQGGNSPLHF
cdr3_nt: TGTGCCAGCAGCTTACCGGGACAGGGAGGAAATTCACCCCTCCACTTT

clone_size: once
v_call: TRBV6-5
d_call: -
j_call: TRBJ1-5
cdr3_aa: CASSLTWRGQPQHF
cdr3_nt: TGTGCCAGCAGTCTCACATGGAGGGGTCAGCCCCAGCATTTT

clone_size: once
v_call: TRBV7-9
d_call: TRBD1
j_call: TRBJ1-2
cdr3_aa: CASSDTGTGRSSNYGYTF
cdr3_nt: TGTGCCAGCAGCGATACCGGGACAGGGCGATCCTCTAACTATGGCTACACCTTC

clone_size: -
v_call: TRBV4-1
d_call: TRBD1
j_call: TRBJ1-1
cdr3_aa: CASSRDRRYTEAFF
cdr3_nt: TGCGCCAGCAGCCGGGACAGGCGATATACTGAAGCTTTCTTT

clone_size: -
v_call: TRBV19
d_call: -
j_call: TRBJ1-2
cdr3_aa: CASSIDPGANYGYTF
cdr3_nt: TGTGCCAGTAGTATAGATCCAGGGGCTAACTATGGCTACACCTTC

clone_size: -
v_call: TRBV5-1
d_call: -
j_call: TRBJ2-5
cdr3_aa: CASSLGPGTGGETQYF
cdr3_nt: TGCGCCAGCAGCTTGGGCCCCGGGACTGGAGGAGAGACCCAGTACTTC

clone_size: -
v_call: TRBV6-2/TRBV6-3
d_call: -
j_call: TRBJ1-5
cdr3_aa: CASSYGAYSNQPQHF
cdr3_nt: TGTGCCAGCAGTTACGGAGCCTATAGCAATCAGCCCCAGCATTTT

clone_size: -
v_call: TRBV13
d_call: -
j_call: TRBJ1-1
cdr3_aa: CASSLGARLAEAFF
cdr3_nt: TGTGCCAGCAGCTTAGGGGCCCGCCTTGCTGAAGCTTTCTTT

clone_size: -
v_call: TRBV7-9
d_call: -
j_call: TRBJ2-7
cdr3_aa: CASSSGGTYEQYF
cdr3_nt: TGTGCCAGCAGCTCCGGCGGTACCTACGAGCAGTACTTC

clone_size: -
v_call: TRBV11-2
d_call: -
j_call: TRBJ1-4
cdr3_aa: CASRLAGSNEKLFF
cdr3_nt: TGTGCCAGCAGGTTAGCCGGTAGTAATGAAAAACTGTTTTTT

clone_size: once
v_call: TRBV2
d_call: -
j_call: TRBJ1-4
cdr3_aa: CASSDGQLTRNEKLFF
cdr3_nt: TGTGCCAGCAGTGACGGACAGTTAACCCGAAATGAAAAACTGTTTTTT

clone_size: -
v_call: TRBV5-6
d_call: -
j_call: TRBJ2-7
cdr3_aa: CASSGRREQYF
cdr3_nt: TGTGCCAGCAGCGGCCGGAGGGAGCAGTACTTC

clone_size: -
v_call: TRBV5-4
d_call: -
j_call: TRBJ2-7
cdr3_aa: CASMTSVTSEQYF
cdr3_nt: TGTGCCAGCATGACCAGCGTGACGAGCGAGCAGTACTTC

clone_size: -
v_call: TRBV29-1
d_call: -
j_call: TRBJ1-1
cdr3_aa: CSVQRWTEAFF
cdr3_nt: TGCAGCGTTCAGCGGTGGACTGAAGCTTTCTTT

clone_size: -
v_call: TRBV10-3
d_call: -
j_call: TRBJ2-5
cdr3_aa: CAISDNMVGLREETQYF
cdr3_nt: TGTGCCATCAGTGACAATATGGTGGGACTTCGAGAGGAGACCCAGTACTTC

clone_size: -
v_call: TRBV5-4
d_call: TRBD1
j_call: TRBJ1-1
cdr3_aa: CASSRGDRAEAFF
cdr3_nt: TGTGCCAGCAGCCGAGGGGACAGGGCTGAAGCTTTCTTT

clone_size: -
v_call: TRBV11-1
d_call: TRBD1
j_call: TRBJ2-7
cdr3_aa: CASGTGVTYEQYF
cdr3_nt: TGTGCCAGCGGGACAGGGGTAACCTACGAGCAGTACTTC

clone_size: -
v_call: TRBV24-1
d_call: TRBD1
j_call: TRBJ2-3
cdr3_aa: CATSDPGQGSTDTQYF
cdr3_nt: TGTGCCACCAGTGATCCGGGACAGGGCAGCACAGATACGCAGTATTTT

clone_size: -
v_call: TRBV15
d_call: -
j_call: TRBJ1-2
cdr3_aa: CATSRDGSDSLGLYGYTF
cdr3_nt: TGTGCCACCAGCAGGGATGGATCGGACAGTCTGGGCCTTTATGGCTACACCTTC

clone_size: -
v_call: TRBV27
d_call: -
j_call: TRBJ1-4
cdr3_aa: CASSLGGTYHEKLFF
cdr3_nt: TGTGCCAGCAGTTTGGGGGGGACATATCATGAAAAACTGTTTTTT

clone_size: -
v_call: TRBV24-1
d_call: -
j_call: TRBJ1-2
cdr3_aa: CATSQQGAYGYTF
cdr3_nt: TGTGCCACCAGCCAACAGGGAGCCTATGGCTACACCTTC

clone_size: -
v_call: TRBV2
d_call: -
j_call: TRBJ1-3
cdr3_aa: CASSESLGNTIYF
cdr3_nt: TGTGCCAGCAGTGAATCCCTCGGAAACACCATATATTTT

clone_size: -
v_call: TRBV6-5
d_call: -
j_call: TRBJ1-5
cdr3_aa: CASRRGGGNQPQHF
cdr3_nt: TGTGCCAGCAGACGCGGAGGTGGCAATCAGCCCCAGCATTTT

clone_size: -
v_call: TRBV6-6
d_call: -
j_call: TRBJ2-1
cdr3_aa: CASKLPENEQFF
cdr3_nt: TGTGCCAGCAAGCTTCCCGAGAATGAGCAGTTCTTC

clone_size: few
v_call: TRBV27
d_call: TRBD2
j_call: TRBJ2-7
cdr3_aa: CASRLAGDLYEQYF
cdr3_nt: TGTGCCAGCAGGCTAGCGGGTGACCTCTACGAGCAGTACTTC

clone_size: -
v_call: TRBV14
d_call: TRBD2
j_call: TRBJ2-1
cdr3_aa: CASSQGRTSGGTYNEQFF
cdr3_nt: TGTGCCAGCAGCCAAGGCCGGACTAGCGGGGGGACTTACAATGAGCAGTTCTTC

clone_size: -
v_call: TRBV30
d_call: -
j_call: TRBJ1-5
cdr3_aa: CAWSSGYNNQPQHF
cdr3_nt: TGTGCCTGGAGTTCGGGGTACAACAATCAGCCCCAGCATTTT

clone_size: -
v_call: TRBV29-1
d_call: TRBD1
j_call: TRBJ1-4
cdr3_aa: CSVTGTGGRNEKLFF
cdr3_nt: TGCAGCGTTACCGGGACAGGGGGCCGGAATGAAAAACTGTTTTTT

clone_size: -
v_call: TRBV3-1/TRBV3-2
d_call: TRBD2
j_call: TRBJ2-1
cdr3_aa: CASSQDSGGGEQFF
cdr3_nt: TGTGCCAGCAGCCAAGATAGCGGGGGGGGAGAGCAGTTCTTC

clone_size: -
v_call: TRBV6-5
d_call: TRBD1
j_call: TRBJ1-1
cdr3_aa: CASSYIGDRQNTEAFF
cdr3_nt: TGTGCCAGCAGTTACATCGGGGACAGGCAGAACACTGAAGCTTTCTTT

clone_size: -
v_call: TRBV11-3
d_call: -
j_call: TRBJ2-1
cdr3_aa: CASSLEGGLALQFF
cdr3_nt: TGTGCCAGCAGCTTAGAGGGGGGGCTAGCGCTTCAGTTCTTC